The clone carrying this T cell receptor beta chain has a handful of counts. Its cognate antigen is unknown. The data were taken from a study of early T cells in non-severe SARS-CoV-2 infection. Study background: RNA in bulk from unsorted whole blood was sequenced, and chains were unpaired. Study-level results: Sequences matched to VDJdb favored anti-spike CD8 responses, while private and CD4 specificities were missed.

Germline V lookup: CDR1 SSHAT, CDR2 FNYEAQ (reference sequence). With V trimmed by 1 base and J by 5 bases, 3 bases remained unmatched. CDR3 length equals 14 residues. Individual cDNA molecules carried attached unique molecular identifiers. TCRdb re-called the 5' RACE reads with MiXCR, one entry per CDR3 protein. There are more than 60,000 distinct CDR3 sequences in the sample; around 14% occur only once, and roughly 8.3% lies in the top ten. The TCR originated in an adult who was a healthcare worker with PCR-confirmed SARS-CoV-2 infection or an uninfected control (not recorded which). The chain links TRBV7-7 to TRBJ2-7; 9 bases match TRBD1. Sequenced sample: whole blood. The CDR3 here is CASSLGQGVHEQYF. For the CDR3, the DNA is TGTGCCAGCAGCTTAGGACAGGGGGTCCACGAGCAGTACTTC.